The rows below give T cell receptor beta chains drawn from one sample of a study of Ad26.COV2.S vaccination and SARS-CoV-2 variants. Assay: immunoSEQ multiplex PCR; the TCRdb copy retains only in-frame clones and omits some. This table has about 180,000 clones, approximately 90% appearing once. The material was peripheral blood, obtained after recovery from COVID-19. The source of these receptors is a human donor who had recovered from COVID-19. Both conserved end residues are part of each CDR3. The order of the fields is clone size, V gene, J gene, D gene, CDR3 protein, CDR3 DNA. The D gene is left open where the match is weak. Only some rows state a clone size, as once, few, many or a class for expanded clones.

NA	TRBV9	TRBJ2-3	TRBD2	CASSSSAGSTDTQYF	TGTGCCAGCAGCTCCTCAGCGGGAAGCACAGATACGCAGTATTTT
NA	TRBV6-5	TRBJ2-5	NA	CASSYSETQYF	TGTGCCAGCAGTTACTCAGAGACCCAGTACTTC
NA	TRBV28	TRBJ2-7	NA	CASILLGEQYF	TGTGCCAGCATTCTACTGGGGGAGCAGTACTTC
NA	TRBV7-2	TRBJ1-4	NA	CASSLEAGTNEKLFF	TGTGCCAGCAGCTTAGAGGCGGGCACTAATGAAAAACTGTTTTTT
once	TRBV9	TRBJ2-2	NA	CASSDDYHNTGELFF	TGTGCCAGCAGCGACGATTACCATAACACCGGGGAGCTGTTTTTT
NA	TRBV12-3/TRBV12-4	TRBJ1-1	NA	CASSQGRGTEAFF	TGTGCCAGCAGCCAGGGGAGGGGAACTGAAGCTTTCTTT
NA	TRBV5-6	TRBJ1-1	NA	CASSWELGDTEAFF	TGTGCCAGCAGCTGGGAATTAGGCGACACTGAAGCTTTCTTT
NA	TRBV4-1	TRBJ2-5	TRBD1	CASRHFTGVETQYF	TGCGCCAGCAGACACTTTACAGGGGTAGAGACCCAGTACTTC
NA	TRBV5-1	TRBJ2-3	NA	CASGQTGGSTDTQYF	TGCGCCAGCGGGCAGACGGGGGGCTCAACCGATACGCAGTATTTT
NA	TRBV29-1	TRBJ2-1	TRBD2	CSVEGSGRASYNEQFF	TGCAGCGTTGAAGGTAGCGGGAGGGCGTCCTACAATGAGCAGTTCTTC
NA	TRBV7-3	TRBJ2-3	TRBD2	CASSLAGGTDTQYF	TGTGCCAGCAGTTTAGCGGGCGGGACAGATACGCAGTATTTT
NA	TRBV10-2	TRBJ1-2	NA	CASSETEGVIHGYTF	TGCGCCAGCAGTGAAACAGAGGGGGTTATACATGGCTACACCTTC
NA	TRBV6-1	TRBJ2-7	TRBD2	CASSEVTSGAYEQYF	TGTGCCAGCAGTGAGGTGACTAGCGGGGCCTACGAGCAGTACTTC
NA	TRBV5-8	TRBJ2-1	NA	CASSLDVSNEQFF	TGTGCCAGCAGCTTGGACGTGAGCAATGAGCAGTTCTTC
NA	TRBV29-1	TRBJ1-2	NA	CSVEVGNGGYGYTF	TGCAGCGTTGAGGTGGGGAACGGCGGCTATGGCTACACCTTC
NA	TRBV18	TRBJ1-1	TRBD1	CASSRVMDRRSMNTEAFF	TGTGCCAGCTCACGAGTTATGGACAGGCGCTCCATGAACACTGAAGCTTTCTTT
NA	TRBV29-1	TRBJ1-1	TRBD1	CSVESAPGQGRTEAFF	TGCAGCGTTGAAAGCGCTCCGGGACAGGGACGGACTGAAGCTTTCTTT
NA	TRBV12-3/TRBV12-4	TRBJ1-3	NA	CASVSPGNTIYF	TGTGCCAGTGTCTCCCCTGGAAACACCATATATTTT
NA	TRBV30	TRBJ1-2	TRBD1	CAWSETGYYGYTF	TGTGCCTGGAGCGAGACAGGGTACTATGGCTACACCTTC
NA	TRBV6-2/TRBV6-3	TRBJ1-2	NA	CASSYSGLNYGYTF	TGTGCCAGCAGTTACTCAGGCCTCAACTATGGCTACACCTTC
NA	TRBV9	TRBJ1-4	NA	CASSPSPGAQEEKLFF	TGTGCCAGCAGCCCGTCTCCGGGGGCGCAGGAGGAAAAACTGTTTTTT
NA	TRBV27	TRBJ1-6	NA	CASSLSSNSPLHF	TGTGCCAGCAGTTTATCCTCCAATTCACCCCTCCACTTT
NA	TRBV19	TRBJ1-6	NA	CASSIGQRSSYNSPLHF	TGTGCCAGTAGTATAGGGCAGAGGAGCTCCTATAATTCACCCCTCCACTTT
NA	TRBV5-1	TRBJ2-7	NA	CASSLGLPGYEQYF	TGCGCCAGCAGCTTGGGTCTGCCCGGGTACGAGCAGTACTTC
NA	TRBV16	TRBJ1-1	NA	CASSPGRPNTEAFF	TGTGCCAGCAGCCCAGGCAGGCCGAACACTGAAGCTTTCTTT
once	TRBV5-8	TRBJ2-3	TRBD2	CASNHRASGGSTDTQYF	TGTGCCAGCAACCATCGGGCTAGCGGGGGTTCCACAGATACGCAGTATTTT
NA	TRBV29-1	TRBJ2-1	NA	CSAVTNYNEQFF	TGCAGCGCTGTGACTAACTACAATGAGCAGTTCTTC
NA	TRBV3-1/TRBV3-2	TRBJ2-3	TRBD1	CASSPFRTGGSPDTQYF	TGTGCCAGCAGCCCCTTTCGGACAGGGGGCTCCCCAGATACGCAGTATTTT
NA	TRBV19	TRBJ2-3	TRBD1	CASSIAPRTGTTDTQYF	TGTGCCAGTAGTATCGCCCCTCGGACAGGGACCACAGATACGCAGTATTTT
NA	TRBV4-2	TRBJ2-7	TRBD1	CASSQAGTASYEQYF	TGTGCCAGCAGCCAAGCCGGGACAGCTTCCTACGAGCAGTACTTC
NA	TRBV4-1	TRBJ2-3	NA	CASSQTMGVSTDTQYF	TGCGCCAGCAGTCAGACGATGGGGGTAAGCACAGATACGCAGTATTTT
few	TRBV28	TRBJ2-5	TRBD2	CASRSSGGVETQYF	TGTGCCAGCAGATCTAGCGGGGGAGTAGAGACCCAGTACTTC
NA	TRBV15	TRBJ1-5	NA	CATSRETQEQPQHF	TGTGCCACCAGCAGAGAGACACAGGAACAGCCCCAGCATTTT
NA	TRBV30	TRBJ1-1	NA	CAWSRQLRGTEAFF	TGTGCCTGGAGCAGGCAGCTGCGAGGCACTGAAGCTTTCTTT
NA	TRBV6-5	TRBJ2-7	TRBD1	CASSINRGLAGEQYF	TGTGCCAGCAGTATAAACAGGGGGCTCGCTGGCGAGCAGTACTTC
NA	TRBV21-1	TRBJ2-3	NA	CASTKRTASTDTQYF	TGTGCCAGCACCAAGAGGACAGCCAGCACAGATACGCAGTATTTT
NA	TRBV11-3	TRBJ2-1	TRBD1	CASSPGQAGEQFF	TGTGCCAGCAGCCCAGGACAGGCAGGTGAGCAGTTCTTC
NA	TRBV5-1	TRBJ1-1	NA	CASSLTGTNTEAFF	TGCGCCAGCAGCTTGACCGGGACGAACACTGAAGCTTTCTTT
NA	TRBV7-3	TRBJ1-1	NA	CASSLSGSMNTEAFF	TGTGCCAGCAGCTTATCGGGCAGCATGAACACTGAAGCTTTCTTT
NA	TRBV5-4	TRBJ2-5	NA	CASSLGLAQETQYF	TGTGCCAGCAGCTTGGGGCTAGCCCAAGAGACCCAGTACTTC
NA	TRBV18	TRBJ1-4	NA	CASSPPARGEREKLFF	TGTGCCAGCTCACCACCGGCTAGGGGTGAGAGGGAAAAACTGTTTTTT
NA	TRBV2	TRBJ2-7	NA	CASANRDTYYEQYF	TGTGCCAGCGCCAACCGGGACACCTACTACGAGCAGTACTTC
NA	TRBV2	TRBJ2-1	NA	CASKDGNNEQFF	TGTGCCAGCAAGGACGGCAACAATGAGCAGTTCTTC
NA	TRBV2	TRBJ2-1	TRBD2	CASSVAGAPNEQFF	TGTGCCAGCAGTGTAGCGGGAGCTCCCAATGAGCAGTTCTTC
NA	TRBV19	TRBJ1-5	NA	CASRDTNQPQHF	TGTGCCAGTCGGGACACTAATCAGCCCCAGCATTTT
NA	TRBV5-1	TRBJ2-6	NA	CASSPRQSSGANVLTF	TGCGCCAGCAGCCCCCGACAGTCCTCTGGGGCCAACGTCCTGACTTTC
NA	TRBV5-4	TRBJ2-1	NA	CASSLGHGGWNEQFF	TGTGCCAGCAGCTTGGGGCATGGGGGTTGGAATGAGCAGTTCTTC
NA	TRBV2	TRBJ2-4	TRBD2	CASSDGPTSVAKNIQYF	TGTGCCAGCAGTGATGGTCCGACTAGCGTCGCCAAAAACATTCAGTACTTC
NA	TRBV2	TRBJ2-5	NA	CASSVREQETQYF	TGTGCCAGCAGTGTACGTGAGCAAGAGACCCAGTACTTC
NA	TRBV19	TRBJ2-2	NA	CASSSPGSTGELFF	TGTGCCAGTAGCAGCCCCGGGTCCACCGGGGAGCTGTTTTTT
NA	TRBV6-5	TRBJ2-1	NA	CASSWGDSSYNEQFF	TGTGCCAGCAGTTGGGGGGACAGCTCCTACAATGAGCAGTTCTTC
NA	TRBV2	TRBJ1-5	TRBD1	CASSLDRDRRNQPQHF	TGTGCCAGCAGTCTGGACAGGGACAGGCGCAATCAGCCCCAGCATTTT
NA	TRBV4-2	TRBJ2-1	NA	CASSLPSSYNEQFF	TGTGCCAGCAGCCTCCCCAGCTCCTACAATGAGCAGTTCTTC
NA	TRBV18	TRBJ1-5	TRBD1	CASSPRDRGRQPQHF	TGTGCCAGCTCACCACGGGACAGGGGTCGTCAGCCCCAGCATTTT